This T cell receptor beta chain was observed in a study of T cell responses to AZD1222 COVID-19 vaccine. The study's findings and limits: The number of AZD1222 recipients seropositive at baseline was only five to seven.

Clones were read by immunoSEQ multiplex PCR, and TCRdb kept only the in-frame ones, dropping some. Of 90,000 to 140,000 clones listed, 89% were seen once; the top ten hold 44%. In the case of this clone: As yet, its antigen is unknown.

This receptor was obtained from an adult who received the AZD1222 COVID-19 vaccine. Specimen: peripheral blood, collected 28 days after the second AZD1222 dose.

The chain's CDR3 is CASSLFQGTDTQYF. The CDR3 DNA sequence: TGTGCCAGCAGCTTATTTCAGGGCACAGATACGCAGTATTTT. The V and J genes are TRBV7-2 and TRBJ2-3; D ambiguous. Trimming removed 2 bases from V and 1 base from J, with 7 bases in between. This CDR3 comprises 14 residues. In germline, CDR1 is SGHTA, CDR2 FQGNSA.